This entry lists 19 T cell receptor beta chains sequenced from one sample in a study of T-cell reconstitution after alpha-beta-depleted transplantation in children. The TCRbeta library was prepared with unique molecular identifiers. TCRdb re-called the PCR reads with MiXCR, one entry per CDR3 protein. The sample has 90,000 to 130,000 distinct CDR3 sequences; about 9.3% are singletons. The sample here was PBMCs, taken before TCRalphabeta/CD19-depleted stem cell transplant. Every receptor here comes from a boy aged 2 to 9 with acute lymphoblastic leukemia, due to receive a stem cell transplant.

This clonotype was seen only a few times. This chain uses TRBV7-8 with TRBJ2-2, with TRBD2 as a possible D gene (5 bases). This CDR3 comprises 20 residues. CDR1 and CDR2 from the germline V gene are SGHVS and FQNEAQ. Trimming took off 2 bases at V and 2 bases at J, with 24 bases between the two ends. CDR3 residues: CASSLNGRGLDISNTGELFF. CDR3 sequence (DNA): TGTGCCAGCAGCTTAAACGGAAGAGGGTTAGACATCTCCAACACCGGGGAGCTGTTTTTT.

The chain carries TRBV18 and TRBJ2-1, with D possibly called TRBD1 or TRBD2 (5 bases each). Looked up from germline, CDR1 is KGHSH and CDR2 is LQKENI. The CDR3 is made up of 15 amino acids. Trimming took 3 bases from V and 7 from J, leaving 16 bases between them. Here the CDR3 reads CASSPLVGERNEQFF. As DNA, the CDR3 is TGTGCCAGCTCACCCCTGGTGGGGGAAAGGAATGAGCAGTTCTTC.

Many counts were recorded for this clonotype. J is TRBJ1-1 and V is TRBV12-3 or TRBV12-4; D remains ambiguous. The CDR3 is 12 residues long. Trimming removed 3 bases at V and 6 bases at J, with 8 bases between. The CDR3 here is CASSLTGAEAFF. CDR3 sequence (DNA): TGTGCCAGCAGTTTGACCGGAGCTGAAGCTTTCTTT.

This rearrangement joins TRBV29-1 to TRBJ1-2; no firm D call. Germline CDR1 SQVTM, CDR2 ANQGSEA. Trimming removed 4 bases at V and 8 bases at J, with 11 bases between. The CDR3 length is 11 residues. This CDR3 reads CSVVGEGGYTF. Written as DNA, the CDR3 is TGCAGCGTTGTTGGAGAAGGAGGCTACACCTTC.

This clonotype was counted at least ten times. J is TRBJ2-3 and V is TRBV20-1, with 8 bases that match TRBD2. Germline CDR1 and CDR2: DFQATT and SNEGSKA (reference sequence). The CDR3 sequence is 15 residues long. V shed 3 bases, J shed 0 bases, and the junction held 5 bases outside the gene matches. CDR3 nucleotides: TGCAGTGCTAGGGTATGGACTAGCAGCACAGATACGCAGTATTTT. Protein: CSARVWTSSTDTQYF.

The DNA for the CDR3 is TGTGCCAGCAGCCTTCGACTAGCGGACTACGAGCAGTACTTC. The encoded protein is CASSLRLADYEQYF. The chain links TRBV11-2 to TRBJ2-7; 9 bases are shared with TRBD2. Germline CDR1 reads SGHAT; CDR2 reads FQNNGV. Unmatched junction bases numbered 5, after V lost 5 bases and J lost 3 bases. This CDR3 region has 14 residues.

The genes are TRBV29-1 and TRBJ2-1; TRBD1 matches 7 bases. V lost 6 bases to trimming and J lost 6 bases; unmatched junction nucleotides: 2. The germline CDR1 and CDR2 sequences are SQVTM and ANQGSEA. CDR3 length: 11 residues. This chain's CDR3 is CSVGTANEQFF. CDR3 in DNA: TGCAGCGTGGGGACAGCCAATGAGCAGTTCTTC.

This clonotype was seen many times. V gene TRBV29-1 combines with J gene TRBJ2-7; D unresolved. The CDR3 totals 11 residues. Germline lookup yields CDR1 SQVTM and CDR2 ANQGSEA. Trimming left V 2 bases short and J 3 bases short, with 5 bases between. This CDR3 reads CSVEWGYEQYF. The CDR3 DNA reads TGCAGCGTTGAATGGGGCTACGAGCAGTACTTC.

The rearrangement joins TRBV5-5 to TRBJ2-6, with D perhaps given as TRBD1 or TRBD2 (5 bases each). Germline CDR1 reads SGHKS; CDR2 reads YYEKEE (reference sequence). The CDR3 loop spans 17 amino acids. The ends were cut back, 4 bases at V and 0 bases at J, with 14 bases in the middle. The CDR3 reads CASSIGSGGSGANVLTF. Here the CDR3 DNA reads TGTGCCAGCAGCATAGGTAGTGGGGGCTCTGGGGCCAACGTCCTGACTTTC.

The rearrangement joins TRBV28 to TRBJ2-1; 11 bases are a match to TRBD2. CDR3 length equals 15 residues. CDR1 and CDR2 from the germline V gene are MDHEN and SYDVKM. V lost 7 bases to trimming and J lost 10 bases; unmatched junction nucleotides: 12. The CDR3 region has the DNA TGTGCCAGCACCCTGGGGGGACTAGCGGTCGGGGAGCAGTTCTTC. Translating it yields CASTLGGLAVGEQFF.

The chain recombines TRBV5-1 with TRBJ1-6, with 7 positions matching TRBD1. This CDR3 spans 15 amino acids. The germline CDR1 and CDR2 sequences are SGHRS and YFSETQ. The ends lost 4 bases at V and 7 bases at J; junction bases unmatched: 8. As DNA, the CDR3 is TGCGCCAGCAGCATAACGGGACAGCGGAATTCACCCCTCCACTTT. Protein product: CASSITGQRNSPLHF.

This clonotype was seen more than once but under ten times. This chain links TRBV3-1 with TRBJ2-7; perhaps TRBD2 as D (6 bases). Germline assignment: CDR1 LGHDT and CDR2 YNNKEL (reference sequence). Trimming pared 1 base from V and 5 bases from J, leaving 15 bases between. The CDR3 consists of 15 residues. CDR3 protein: CASSQGPREPNEQYF. CDR3 in DNA: TGTGCCAGCAGCCAAGGGCCCCGGGAGCCGAACGAGCAGTACTTC.

Ten or more counts support this clonotype. This chain connects TRBV20-1 to TRBJ2-3; TRBD1 matches at 7 bases. The V and J ends lost 6 bases and 9 bases, in that order; junction bases with no gene match: 9. Germline assignment: CDR1 DFQATT and CDR2 SNEGSKA (reference sequence). The CDR3 runs to 12 residues. The CDR3 protein is CSAVPTGQTQYF. The CDR3 nucleotides read TGCAGTGCAGTCCCGACAGGGCAGACGCAGTATTTT.

This clonotype was seen a handful of times. The chain links TRBV5-1 to TRBJ2-5; perhaps TRBD2 as D (6 bases). V was clipped by 4 bases and J by 4 bases, with 17 bases between them. The CDR3 extends over 15 amino acids. The V gene's germline CDR1 is SGHRS and CDR2 YFSETQ. The CDR3 sequence: CASSLRPGTPETQYF. DNA of the CDR3: TGCGCCAGCAGCCTGAGGCCCGGGACTCCAGAGACCCAGTACTTC.

This clonotype occurred once. The genes are TRBV20-1 and TRBJ2-2, with D possibly being TRBD2 (6 bases). V was cut by 6 bases and J by 5 bases, with 10 bases left in between. CDR1 is DFQATT and CDR2 is SNEGSKA in the germline V gene (reference sequence). CDR3 length equals 12 residues. The DNA of the CDR3 is TGCAGTGCGGTTCGGGGGACCGGGGAGCTGTTTTTT. Residues: CSAVRGTGELFF.

The chain links TRBV5-1 to TRBJ2-6; TRBD1 agrees at 7 bases. Germline V CDR1 and CDR2: SGHRS, YFSETQ. The V and J ends lost 4 bases and 1 base, in that order; junction bases with no gene match: 2. The length of the CDR3 is 15 residues. The CDR3 here is CASSVQGSGANVLTF. CDR3 sequence (DNA): TGCGCCAGCAGCGTACAGGGGTCTGGGGCCAACGTCCTGACTTTC.

This clonotype was picked up a small number of times. The V and J genes are TRBV20-1 and TRBJ1-1; TRBD1 aligns across 10 bases. The germline CDR1 and CDR2 sequences are DFQATT and SNEGSKA (reference sequence). With 5 bases clipped from V and 4 bases from J, the junction kept 7 bases outside the gene matches. The CDR3 has 14 amino acids. The CDR3: CSALDRGMFTEAFF. CDR3 coding DNA: TGCAGTGCTTTGGACAGGGGGATGTTCACTGAAGCTTTCTTT.

The chain recombines TRBV12-5 with TRBJ2-3, with D tentatively TRBD1 or TRBD2 (5 bases each). CDR3 length: 14 residues. V shed 5 bases and J shed 3 bases, with 12 bases lying between them. From germline, CDR1 is LGHNT and CDR2 FRNRAP. The CDR3 DNA reads as TGTGCTAGTGGTATGACAGCGGCGACAGATACGCAGTATTTT. Translation gives CASGMTAATDTQYF.

The chain carries TRBV30 and TRBJ1-2; D uncertain. Germline CDR1 GTSNPN, CDR2 SVGIG (reference sequence). CDR3 length: 11 residues. V lost 3 bases, J lost 4 bases, and 6 bases lay in between. The CDR3 nucleotides read TGTGCCTGGAGGAGTGGCTATGGCTACACCTTC. It translates to CAWRSGYGYTF.